The clone carrying this T cell receptor (beta chain) came up a few times. No antigen is known for it. TCRdb keeps only in-frame clones here, not all; method: immunoSEQ multiplex PCR. The data contain around 30,000 clones, around 80% of them seen just once; the ten biggest clones take up more than 8.5%. Specified time point: baseline, week 1 (first vaccination visit). Treatment defined: pre-vaccination baseline after standard-of-care therapy. Newly diagnosed WHO grade 3 or 4 IDH1-mutant, ATRX-lost astrocytomas were identified in the donors. These data originate in a study of a mutant IDH1 vaccine in newly diagnosed glioma. Looking at the study overall: Among treated patients, around 62% were male and about 38% female, and mean age was around 40 years. Patients' prior therapy spanned radiotherapy, temozolomide, or both; most underwent both.

Study-wide results and caveats: Vaccination induced immune responses in around 93% of patients.

There are 12 residues in the CDR3. From germline, CDR1 is SGHTA and CDR2 FQGNSA. The V gene end was trimmed by 7 bases and the J gene end by 10 bases; junction bases not matched to a gene: 9. J is TRBJ2-7 and V is TRBV7-2, with 8 bases that match TRBD2. The sequence was collected from a man in his fifties with glioma. Some clones in this sample may be carry-over from other donors' samples. Sequencing used peripheral blood mononuclear cells (PBMCs), obtained from a glioma patient treated with radiotherapy, temozolomide or both. CDR3 loop: CASTTLGGEQYF. The CDR3 nucleotides read TGTGCCAGCACCACTCTCGGGGGGGAACAGTACTTC.